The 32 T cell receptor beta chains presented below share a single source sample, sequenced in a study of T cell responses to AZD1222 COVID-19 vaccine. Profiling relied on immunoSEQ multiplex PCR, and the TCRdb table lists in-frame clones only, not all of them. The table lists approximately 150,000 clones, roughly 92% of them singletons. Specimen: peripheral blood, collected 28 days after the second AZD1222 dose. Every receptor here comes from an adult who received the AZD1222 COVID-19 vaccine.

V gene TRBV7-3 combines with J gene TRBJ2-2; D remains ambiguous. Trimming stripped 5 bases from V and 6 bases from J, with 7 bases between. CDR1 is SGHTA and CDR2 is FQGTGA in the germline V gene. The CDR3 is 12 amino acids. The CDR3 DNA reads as TGTGCCAGCAGCCCTGGTCCCGGGGAGCTGTTTTTT. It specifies CASSPGPGELFF. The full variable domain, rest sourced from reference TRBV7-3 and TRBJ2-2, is GAGVSQTPSNKVTEKGKYVELRCDPISGHTALYWYRQSLGQGPEFLIYFQGTGAADDSGLPNDRFFAVRPEGSVSTLKIQRTERGDSAVYLCASSPGPGELFFGEGSRLTVL.

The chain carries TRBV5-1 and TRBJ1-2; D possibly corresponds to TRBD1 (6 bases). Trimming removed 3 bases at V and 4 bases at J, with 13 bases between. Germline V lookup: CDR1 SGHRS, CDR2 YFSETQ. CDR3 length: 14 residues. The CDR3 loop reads CASSSEGGPYGYTF. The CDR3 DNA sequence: TGCGCCAGCAGCTCGGAGGGGGGACCCTATGGCTACACCTTC.

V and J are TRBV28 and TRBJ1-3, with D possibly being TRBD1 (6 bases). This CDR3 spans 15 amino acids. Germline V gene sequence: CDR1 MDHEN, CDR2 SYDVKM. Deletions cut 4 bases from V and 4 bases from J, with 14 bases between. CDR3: CASSSWGRDGNTIYF. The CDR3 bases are TGTGCCAGCAGTTCATGGGGGCGCGACGGAAACACCATATATTTT.

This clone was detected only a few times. CDR3 bases: TGCGCCAGCAGCCAAGATTTCTCGGGGACTGAAGCTTTCTTT. It yields the protein CASSQDFSGTEAFF. The chain is built from TRBV4-3 and TRBJ1-1; D is uncertain. The V gene's germline CDR1 is LGHNA and CDR2 YSLEER. CDR3 length equals 14 residues. V was shortened by 0 bases and J by 5 bases, with 10 bases between the two germline ends.

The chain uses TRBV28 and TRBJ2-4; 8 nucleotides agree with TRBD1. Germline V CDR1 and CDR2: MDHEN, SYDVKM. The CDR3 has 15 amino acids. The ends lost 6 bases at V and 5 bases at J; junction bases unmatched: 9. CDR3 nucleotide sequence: TGTGCCAGCAGCCAGGGGGCTACTAGTGAAAACATTCAGTACTTC. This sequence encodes CASSQGATSENIQYF. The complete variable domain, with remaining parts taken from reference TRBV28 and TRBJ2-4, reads DVKVTQSSRYLVKRTGEKVFLECVQDMDHENMFWYRQDPGLGLRLIYFSYDVKMKEKGDIPEGYSVSREKKERFSLILESASTNQTSMYLCASSQGATSENIQYFGAGTRLSVL.

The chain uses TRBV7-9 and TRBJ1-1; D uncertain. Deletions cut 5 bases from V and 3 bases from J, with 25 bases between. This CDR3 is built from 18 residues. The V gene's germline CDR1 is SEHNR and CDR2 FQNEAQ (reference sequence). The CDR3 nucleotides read TGTGCCAGCAGCAGAAGGGCCTCCGACTCCTACATAGACACTGAAGCTTTCTTT. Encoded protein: CASSRRASDSYIDTEAFF. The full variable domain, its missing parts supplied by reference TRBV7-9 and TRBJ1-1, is DTGVSQNPRHKITKRGQNVTFRCDPISEHNRLYWYRQTLGQGPEFLTYFQNEAQLEKSRLLSDRFSAERPKGSFSTLEIQRTEQGDSAMYLCASSRRASDSYIDTEAFFGQGTRLTVV.

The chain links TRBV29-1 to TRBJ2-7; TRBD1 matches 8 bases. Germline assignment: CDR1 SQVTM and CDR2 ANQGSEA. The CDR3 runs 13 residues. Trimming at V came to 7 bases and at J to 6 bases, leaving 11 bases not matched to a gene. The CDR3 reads CSALGDRLGEQYF. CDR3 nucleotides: TGCAGCGCTCTAGGGGACAGGCTCGGCGAGCAGTACTTC.

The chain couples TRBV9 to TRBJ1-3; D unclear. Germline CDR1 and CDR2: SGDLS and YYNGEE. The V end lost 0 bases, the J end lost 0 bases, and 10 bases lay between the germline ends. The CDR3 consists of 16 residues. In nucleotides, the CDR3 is TGTGCCAGCAGCGTAGACCCGCTCACCTCTGGAAACACCATATATTTT. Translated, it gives CASSVDPLTSGNTIYF.

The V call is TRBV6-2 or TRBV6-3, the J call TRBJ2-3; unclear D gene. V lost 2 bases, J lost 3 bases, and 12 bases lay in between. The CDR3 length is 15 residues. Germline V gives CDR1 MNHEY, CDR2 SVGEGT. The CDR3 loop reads CASSYIQLETDTQYF. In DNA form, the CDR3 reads TGTGCCAGCAGTTACATCCAGCTTGAGACAGATACGCAGTATTTT.

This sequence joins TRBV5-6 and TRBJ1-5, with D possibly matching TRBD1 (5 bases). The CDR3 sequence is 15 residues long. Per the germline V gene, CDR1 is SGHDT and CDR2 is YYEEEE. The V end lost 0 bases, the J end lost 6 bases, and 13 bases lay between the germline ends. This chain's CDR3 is CASSLGGWGGQPQHF. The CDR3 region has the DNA TGTGCCAGCAGCTTGGGGGGTTGGGGCGGTCAGCCCCAGCATTTT. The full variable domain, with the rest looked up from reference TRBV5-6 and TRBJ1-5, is DAGVTQSPTHLIKTRGQQVTLRCSPKSGHDTVSWYQQALGQGPQFIFQYYEEEERQRGNFPDRFSGHQFPNYSSELNVNALLLGDSALYLCASSLGGWGGQPQHFGDGTRLSIL.

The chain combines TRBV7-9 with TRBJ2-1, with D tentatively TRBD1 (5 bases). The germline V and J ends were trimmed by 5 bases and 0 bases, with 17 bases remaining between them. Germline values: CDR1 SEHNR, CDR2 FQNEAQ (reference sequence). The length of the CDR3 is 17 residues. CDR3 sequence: CASSPGRATSSYNEQFF. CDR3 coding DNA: TGTGCCAGCAGCCCCGGCAGGGCAACCTCCTCCTACAATGAGCAGTTCTTC. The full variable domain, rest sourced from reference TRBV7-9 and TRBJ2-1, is DTGVSQNPRHKITKRGQNVTFRCDPISEHNRLYWYRQTLGQGPEFLTYFQNEAQLEKSRLLSDRFSAERPKGSFSTLEIQRTEQGDSAMYLCASSPGRATSSYNEQFFGPGTRLTVL.

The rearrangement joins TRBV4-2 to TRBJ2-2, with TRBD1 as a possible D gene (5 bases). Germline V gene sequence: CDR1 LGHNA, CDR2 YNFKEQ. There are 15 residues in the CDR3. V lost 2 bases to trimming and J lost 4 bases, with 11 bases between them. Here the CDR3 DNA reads TGTGCCAGCAGCCAATCGACCCAGGGCACCGGGGAGCTGTTTTTT. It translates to CASSQSTQGTGELFF.

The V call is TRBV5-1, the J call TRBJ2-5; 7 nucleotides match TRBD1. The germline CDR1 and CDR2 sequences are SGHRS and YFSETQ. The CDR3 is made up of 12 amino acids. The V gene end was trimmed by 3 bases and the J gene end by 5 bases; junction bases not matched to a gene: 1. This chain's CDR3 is CASSSQGETQYF. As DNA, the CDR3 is TGCGCCAGCAGCTCACAGGGGGAGACCCAGTACTTC.

DNA of the CDR3: TGCAGCGTTTTGAAAACAGGACAAGCTTTCTTT. This encodes CSVLKTGQAFF. The V gene is TRBV29-1, the J gene TRBJ1-1; D possibly corresponds to TRBD1 (5 bases). This CDR3 has 11 residues. Germline-derived CDR1 and CDR2 are SQVTM and ANQGSEA. The V end was cut by 5 bases, the J end by 9 bases, with 13 bases between.

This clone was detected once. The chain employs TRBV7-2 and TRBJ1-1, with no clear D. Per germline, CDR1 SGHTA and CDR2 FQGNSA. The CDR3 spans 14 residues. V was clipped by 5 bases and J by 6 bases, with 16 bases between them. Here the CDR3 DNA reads TGTGCCAGCAGCGTTAATCCGGGTGGGGCTGAAGCTTTCTTT. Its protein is CASSVNPGGAEAFF.

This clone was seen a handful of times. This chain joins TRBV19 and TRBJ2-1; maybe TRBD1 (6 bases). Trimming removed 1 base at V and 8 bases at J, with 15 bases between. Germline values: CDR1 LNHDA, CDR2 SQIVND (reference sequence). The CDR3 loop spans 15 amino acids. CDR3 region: CASSIVSRGEDEQFF. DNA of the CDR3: TGTGCCAGTAGTATAGTGTCCAGGGGCGAAGATGAGCAGTTCTTC.

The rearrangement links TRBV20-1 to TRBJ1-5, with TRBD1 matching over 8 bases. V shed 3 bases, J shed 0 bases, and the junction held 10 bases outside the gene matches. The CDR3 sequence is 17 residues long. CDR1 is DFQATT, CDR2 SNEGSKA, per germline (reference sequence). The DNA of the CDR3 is TGCAGTGCTAGTAAGCGGACAGGGCCATATAGCAATCAGCCCCAGCATTTT. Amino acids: CSASKRTGPYSNQPQHF.

CDR3 region: CASSPASDTEAFF. The CDR3, as DNA: TGTGCCAGTAGCCCAGCCTCGGACACTGAAGCTTTCTTT. V and J are TRBV19 and TRBJ1-1; D gene uncertain. The CDR3 contains 13 residues. Trimming shortened V by 6 bases and J by 3 bases, and 11 bases separated the two germline ends. Germline lookup yields CDR1 LNHDA and CDR2 SQIVND (reference sequence).

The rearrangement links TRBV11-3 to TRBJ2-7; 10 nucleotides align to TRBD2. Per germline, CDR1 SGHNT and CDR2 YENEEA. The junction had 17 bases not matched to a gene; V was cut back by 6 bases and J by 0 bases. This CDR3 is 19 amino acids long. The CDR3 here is CASSATGTESSGSSYEQYF. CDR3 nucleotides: TGTGCCAGCAGTGCCACCGGGACCGAGTCTAGCGGGAGCTCCTACGAGCAGTACTTC.

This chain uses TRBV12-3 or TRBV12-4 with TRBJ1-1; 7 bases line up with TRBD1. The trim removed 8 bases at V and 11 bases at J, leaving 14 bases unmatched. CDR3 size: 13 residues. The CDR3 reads CASGQDTFVDAFF. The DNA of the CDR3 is TGTGCCAGCGGACAGGACACGTTCGTCGACGCTTTCTTT.

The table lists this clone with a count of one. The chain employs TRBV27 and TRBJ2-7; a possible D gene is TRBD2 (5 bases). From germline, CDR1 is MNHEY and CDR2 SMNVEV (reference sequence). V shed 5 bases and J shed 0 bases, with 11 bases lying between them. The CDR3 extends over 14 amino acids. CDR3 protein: CASSPAGPSYEQYF. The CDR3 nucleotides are TGTGCCAGCAGTCCCGCGGGCCCCTCCTACGAGCAGTACTTC.

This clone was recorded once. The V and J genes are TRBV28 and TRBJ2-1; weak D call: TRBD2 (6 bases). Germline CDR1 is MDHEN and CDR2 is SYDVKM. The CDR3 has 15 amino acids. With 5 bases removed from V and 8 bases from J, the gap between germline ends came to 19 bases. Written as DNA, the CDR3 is TGTGCCAGCAGTCGGGCCGGAGGGCGCGGCGATGAGCAGTTCTTC. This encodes CASSRAGGRGDEQFF. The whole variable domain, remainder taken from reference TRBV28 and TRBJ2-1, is DVKVTQSSRYLVKRTGEKVFLECVQDMDHENMFWYRQDPGLGLRLIYFSYDVKMKEKGDIPEGYSVSREKKERFSLILESASTNQTSMYLCASSRAGGRGDEQFFGPGTRLTVL.

CDR3 amino acids: CASSRAGRSNGTQYF. The CDR3 DNA is TGTGCCAGCAGCCGGGCCGGCAGGTCCAACGGGACCCAGTACTTC. The rearrangement links TRBV5-4 to TRBJ2-5, with D unclear. Germline V gene sequence: CDR1 SGHNT, CDR2 YYREEE (reference sequence). Trimming shortened V by 4 bases and J by 7 bases, and 20 bases separated the two germline ends. The CDR3 extends over 15 amino acids. Full variable domain (rest looked up from reference TRBV5-4 and TRBJ2-5): ETGVTQSPTHLIKTRGQQVTLRCSSQSGHNTVSWYQQALGQGPQFIFQYYREEENGRGNFPPRFSGLQFPNYSSELNVNALELDDSALYLCASSRAGRSNGTQYFGPGTRLLVL.

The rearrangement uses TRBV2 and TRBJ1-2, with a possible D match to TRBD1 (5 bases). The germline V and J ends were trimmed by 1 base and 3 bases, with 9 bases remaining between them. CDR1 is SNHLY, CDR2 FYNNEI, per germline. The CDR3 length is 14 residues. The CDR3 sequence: CASSEDQGDYGYTF. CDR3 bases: TGTGCCAGCAGTGAAGATCAGGGAGACTATGGCTACACCTTC.

The CDR3, as DNA: TGTGCCAGCAGTGTTGGCAACGAGCAGTACTTC. Amino acid sequence: CASSVGNEQYF. The chain couples TRBV2 to TRBJ2-7; D call uncertain. The germline gives CDR1 SNHLY, CDR2 FYNNEI. CDR3 length: 11 amino acids. V gave up 4 bases and J gave up 5 bases, with 6 bases separating them.

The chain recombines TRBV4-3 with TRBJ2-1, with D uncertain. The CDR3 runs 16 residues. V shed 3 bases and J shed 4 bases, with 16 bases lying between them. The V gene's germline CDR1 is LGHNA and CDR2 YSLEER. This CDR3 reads CASSQFVGNKYNEQFF. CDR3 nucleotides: TGCGCCAGCAGCCAGTTTGTAGGAAACAAATACAATGAGCAGTTCTTC.

This CDR3 reads CAISEGSGPYNEQFF. For the CDR3, the DNA is TGTGCCATCAGTGAGGGGAGCGGGCCCTACAATGAGCAGTTCTTC. The chain has TRBV10-3 and TRBJ2-1, with D possibly being TRBD2 (6 bases). Trimming removed 2 bases from V and 2 bases from J, with 10 bases in between. Germline lookup yields CDR1 ENHRY and CDR2 SYGVKD. The CDR3 consists of 15 residues.

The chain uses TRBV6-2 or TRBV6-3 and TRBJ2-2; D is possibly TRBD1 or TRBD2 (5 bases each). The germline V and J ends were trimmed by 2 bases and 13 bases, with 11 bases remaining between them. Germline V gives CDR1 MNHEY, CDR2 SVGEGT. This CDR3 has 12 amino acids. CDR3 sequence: CASSYGGQGLFF. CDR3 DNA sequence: TGTGCCAGCAGTTACGGGGGTCAGGGGCTGTTTTTT.

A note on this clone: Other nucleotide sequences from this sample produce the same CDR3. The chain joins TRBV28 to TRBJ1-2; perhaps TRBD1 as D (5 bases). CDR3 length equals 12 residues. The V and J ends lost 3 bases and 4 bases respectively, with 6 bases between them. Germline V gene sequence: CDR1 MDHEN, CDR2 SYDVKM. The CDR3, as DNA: TGTGCCAGCAGTTTGGGGGGCTATGGCTACACCTTC. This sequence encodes CASSLGGYGYTF.

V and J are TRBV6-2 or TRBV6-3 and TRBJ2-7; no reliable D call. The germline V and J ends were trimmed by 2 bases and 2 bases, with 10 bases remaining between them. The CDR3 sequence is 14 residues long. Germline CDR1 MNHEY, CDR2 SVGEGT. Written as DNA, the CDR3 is TGTGCCAGCAGTTACGTCGGCGGCGCCTACGAGCAGTACTTC. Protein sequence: CASSYVGGAYEQYF.

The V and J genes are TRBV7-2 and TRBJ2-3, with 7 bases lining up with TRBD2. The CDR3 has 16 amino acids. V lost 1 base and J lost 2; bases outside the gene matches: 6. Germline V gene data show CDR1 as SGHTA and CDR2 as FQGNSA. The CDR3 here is CASSLGGRGTTDTQYF. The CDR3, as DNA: TGTGCCAGCAGCTTAGGTGGGAGGGGAACCACAGATACGCAGTATTTT.

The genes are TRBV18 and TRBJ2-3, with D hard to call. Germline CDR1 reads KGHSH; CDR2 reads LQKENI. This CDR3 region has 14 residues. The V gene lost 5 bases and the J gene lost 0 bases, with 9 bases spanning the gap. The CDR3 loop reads CASSSHPSTDTQYF. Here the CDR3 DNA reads TGTGCCAGCTCATCCCATCCCAGCACAGATACGCAGTATTTT.